Sample share makes the clone carrying this T cell receptor (beta chain) medium-sized. What it recognizes is unknown. The memory fraction was CD4+CD45RO+CD25- cells. One entry per CDR3 protein, called by TCRdb with MiXCR from the multiplex PCR reads. The sample records some 880 distinct CDR3 sequences, 5% to 7.5% being singletons. Study outcomes and limitations: Tumor Tregs overlapped most with tumor, then blood, naive CD4+ cells. Tumor memory CD4+ T cell TCR gene usage clustered with blood and lymph node memory CD4+ cells and lymph node naive CD4+ cells.

Sample: memory CD4+ T cells sorted from blood. Subset indicated: memory CD4+ T cells, CD4+CD45RO+CD25-. The clonotype was recovered from a female donor with breast cancer.

The CDR3 sequence: CASTTGHPVMSYTF. The CDR3 DNA is TGTGCCAGCACTACGGGACACCCGGTGATGAGTTACACCTTC. The V gene is TRBV12-3 or TRBV12-4, the J gene TRBJ1-2; TRBD1 might be the D (6 bases). The CDR3 runs to 14 residues. The V end lost 7 bases, the J end lost 11 bases, and 23 bases lay between the germline ends.